The 21 T cell receptor beta chains below come from one sample, sequenced in a study of blood T cell repertoires in COVID-19. TCRdb keeps only in-frame clones here, not all; method: immunoSEQ multiplex PCR. The repertoire consists of approximately 470,000 clones, with over 75% occurring once and the leading ten covering roughly 3.1%. Sequences were obtained from peripheral blood. The receptor source for this set is a human donor in a cohort sampled during active COVID-19.

This chain connects TRBV11-2 to TRBJ2-7; TRBD1 aligns across 12 bases. This CDR3 contains 14 residues. Trimming at V came to 5 bases and at J to 5 bases, leaving 4 bases not matched to a gene. The germline V gene encodes CDR1 SGHAT and CDR2 FQNNGV. CDR3 bases: TGTGCCAGCAGCACCTGGGACAGGGGGCACGAGCAGTACTTC. It translates to CASSTWDRGHEQYF.

The rearrangement uses TRBV19 and TRBJ1-5; D perhaps matches TRBD1 (6 bases). The V end lost 5 bases, the J end lost 3 bases, and 14 bases lay between the germline ends. The CDR3 runs 15 residues. CDR1 and CDR2 (germline): LNHDA, SQIVND (reference sequence). CDR3 coding DNA: TGTGCCAGTAGTGTAACTTGGACAGACAATCAGCCCCAGCATTTT. Protein: CASSVTWTDNQPQHF.

The rearrangement joins TRBV3-1 (or the pseudogene TRBV3-2) to TRBJ1-6; 7 bases fit TRBD1. Per germline, CDR1 LGHDT and CDR2 YNNKEL (reference sequence). V lost 0 bases to trimming and J lost 3 bases; unmatched junction nucleotides: 5. There are 17 residues in the CDR3. The CDR3 DNA sequence: TGTGCCAGCAGCCAAGAACGACAGGGCAGCTATAATTCACCCCTCCACTTT. Residues: CASSQERQGSYNSPLHF.

The chain couples TRBV10-1 to TRBJ2-3; TRBD2 matches 9 bases. CDR1 and CDR2 from the germline V gene are WNHNN and SYGVQD (reference sequence). The CDR3 loop spans 14 amino acids. V gave up 6 bases and J gave up 3 bases; unmatched junction bases: 4. CDR3: CASSPGLATDTQYF. The CDR3 coding sequence is TGCGCCAGCAGCCCGGGACTAGCAACAGATACGCAGTATTTT.

This CDR3 is CASSYLTGKSNTEAFF. As DNA, the CDR3 is TGTGCCAGCAGCTACTTGACAGGGAAGTCGAACACTGAAGCTTTCTTT. The rearrangement uses TRBV11-2 and TRBJ1-1; 7 bases line up with TRBD1. V trimming: 4 bases; J trimming: 1 base; junction bases outside the gene matches: 9. The germline CDR1 and CDR2 sequences are SGHAT and FQNNGV. The CDR3 extends over 16 amino acids.

V and J are TRBV28 and TRBJ2-5; 9 nucleotides agree with TRBD1. The CDR3 is 20 residues long. The J segment lost 9 bases and the V segment lost 3 bases, leaving 26 bases of the junction unmatched. The germline V gene has CDR1 MDHEN and CDR2 SYDVKM. As DNA, the CDR3 is TGTGCCAGCAGTTTTTTGCCGACCAGCCCCGGGACAGGGCCTACCTCGGCCCAGTACTTC. It yields the protein CASSFLPTSPGTGPTSAQYF.

This clone was picked up one time. V usage is TRBV5-6 and J usage is TRBJ2-1, with 9 bases lining up with TRBD2. The CDR3 has 15 amino acids. The germline CDR1 and CDR2 sequences are SGHDT and YYEEEE. V lost 4 bases and J lost 8; bases outside the gene matches: 10. The CDR3 protein is CASSALAGASDEQFF. CDR3 DNA: TGTGCCAGCAGCGCCTTAGCGGGAGCCTCGGATGAGCAGTTCTTC.

The chain joins TRBV27 to TRBJ2-3, with 7 bases matching TRBD2. CDR1 is MNHEY, CDR2 SMNVEV, per germline (reference sequence). The J segment lost 0 bases and the V segment lost 4 bases, leaving 7 bases of the junction unmatched. The CDR3 spans 16 residues. The CDR3 DNA reads as TGTGCCAGCAGTTCATGGGAGGGCGGGAGCACAGATACGCAGTATTTT. Translated, it gives CASSSWEGGSTDTQYF.

V usage is TRBV30 and J usage is TRBJ2-3; 7 nucleotides agree with TRBD1. Germline CDR1 is GTSNPN and CDR2 is SVGIG (reference sequence). The CDR3 is made up of 12 amino acids. The J segment lost 5 bases and the V segment lost 4 bases, leaving 3 bases of the junction unmatched. CDR3 sequence (DNA): TGTGCCTGGACAGGGGGACGAGATACGCAGTATTTT. Protein: CAWTGGRDTQYF.

This clone was counted only a few times. V and J are TRBV19 and TRBJ1-1; TRBD1 matches at 7 bases. The V and J ends lost 6 bases and 7 bases, in that order; junction bases with no gene match: 8. This CDR3 contains 13 residues. Germline V gives CDR1 LNHDA, CDR2 SQIVND (reference sequence). The CDR3 DNA reads TGTGCCAGTAGCCTTGGGACAGCGGGTGAAGCTTTCTTT. Translated: CASSLGTAGEAFF.

This chain connects TRBV4-2 to TRBJ1-2, with 7 bases aligning to TRBD1. V gave up 0 bases and J gave up 11 bases; unmatched junction bases: 15. Germline CDR1 reads LGHNA; CDR2 reads YNFKEQ. The CDR3 totals 16 residues. This CDR3 is CASSQEYRGRDRSYTF. CDR3 nucleotide sequence: TGTGCCAGCAGCCAAGAGTATCGCGGCCGGGACAGATCTTACACCTTC.

The chain recombines TRBV21-1 with TRBJ1-5; the table's D call of TRBD1 was not tested on the DNA. TRBV21-1 has pseudogene status. This CDR3 is 18 amino acids long. CDR3 region: CASSARGKGEGSNQPQHF. The DNA of the CDR3 is TGTGCCAGCAGCGCAAGGGGAAAAGGGGAAGGGAGCAATCAGCCCCAGCATTTT.

This chain links TRBV30 with TRBJ1-5; TRBD1 agrees at 8 bases. V was clipped by 3 bases and J by 5 bases; unmatched bases: 6. The germline V gene encodes CDR1 GTSNPN and CDR2 SVGIG (reference sequence). The CDR3 runs to 14 residues. The CDR3 here is CAWRGTGFDQPQHF. CDR3 coding DNA: TGTGCCTGGAGAGGGACAGGCTTCGATCAGCCCCAGCATTTT.

V and J are TRBV11-3 and TRBJ2-5; D is perhaps TRBD1 (6 bases). Trimming shortened V by 4 bases and J by 5 bases, and 20 bases separated the two germline ends. This CDR3 has 16 amino acids. Germline lookup yields CDR1 SGHNT and CDR2 YENEEA. The CDR3 loop reads CASSSRGQGRGETQYF. As DNA, the CDR3 is TGTGCCAGCAGCTCCCGCGGCCAGGGGAGAGGGGAGACCCAGTACTTC.

This chain joins TRBV25-1 and TRBJ1-5; no firm D call. The CDR3 is 14 amino acids. CDR1 is MGHDK and CDR2 is SYGVNS in the germline V gene. The germline V and J ends were trimmed by 2 bases and 7 bases, with 12 bases remaining between them. CDR3 sequence reads: CASSEPQVGQPQHF. The CDR3 nucleotides read TGTGCCAGCAGTGAACCTCAGGTTGGGCAGCCCCAGCATTTT.

The V gene is TRBV5-5, the J gene TRBJ1-3, with no clear D. Germline CDR1 reads SGHKS; CDR2 reads YYEKEE (reference sequence). The ends were cut back, 3 bases at V and 0 bases at J, with 13 bases in the middle. The CDR3 covers 16 residues. CDR3 DNA: TGTGCCAGCAGCTATCAGGCCAATCTCTCTGGAAACACCATATATTTT. Protein product: CASSYQANLSGNTIYF.

The gene calls are TRBV9 and TRBJ1-1, with D unresolved. Between the trimmed V and J ends, which lost 4 bases and 5 bases, there was a span of 12 bases. Germline CDR1 and CDR2: SGDLS and YYNGEE. The CDR3 length is 13 residues. The CDR3 coding sequence is TGTGCCAGCAGCCCCGTGGCCGTAACTGAAGCTTTCTTT. Its protein is CASSPVAVTEAFF.

This clone occurred a few times. J is TRBJ1-5 and V is TRBV19, with TRBD1 matching 7 bases. CDR3 length equals 15 residues. The J segment lost 6 bases and the V segment lost 3 bases, leaving 8 bases of the junction unmatched. CDR1 and CDR2 from the germline V gene are LNHDA and SQIVND (reference sequence). CDR3 region: CASSIEDRVGQPQHF. The CDR3 nucleotides read TGTGCCAGTAGTATCGAAGACAGGGTTGGTCAGCCCCAGCATTTT.

This sequence joins TRBV19 and TRBJ2-2; 9 bases are shared with TRBD2. The CDR3 is made up of 16 amino acids. The germline CDR1 and CDR2 sequences are LNHDA and SQIVND (reference sequence). The V gene end was trimmed by 7 bases and the J gene end by 0 bases; junction bases not matched to a gene: 6. DNA for the CDR3: TGTGCCAGTAAGGGGGCTAGCGGGACGAACACCGGGGAGCTGTTTTTT. It specifies CASKGASGTNTGELFF.

This clone was detected only once. This chain connects TRBV10-3 to TRBJ2-5; no definite D call. The germline gives CDR1 ENHRY, CDR2 SYGVKD. The CDR3 totals 12 residues. With 6 bases removed from V and 1 base from J, the gap between germline ends came to 6 bases. The chain's CDR3 is CAISPIQETQYF. For the CDR3, the DNA is TGTGCCATCAGCCCCATCCAAGAGACCCAGTACTTC.

The V call is TRBV5-1, the J call TRBJ1-1; possible D gene TRBD1, 6 bases. The CDR3 is made up of 14 amino acids. Trimming took off 5 bases at V and 3 bases at J, with 14 bases between the two ends. Germline-derived CDR1 and CDR2 are SGHRS and YFSETQ. CDR3 sequence reads: CASRTTGFHTEAFF. The CDR3 nucleotides read TGCGCCAGCAGGACTACAGGGTTTCACACTGAAGCTTTCTTT. The full variable domain, its missing parts supplied by reference TRBV5-1 and TRBJ1-1, is KAGVTQTPRYLIKTRGQQVTLSCSPISGHRSVSWYQQTPGQGLQFLFEYFSETQRNKGNFPGRFSGRQFSNSRSEMNVSTLELGDSALYLCASRTTGFHTEAFFGQGTRLTVV.